These 30 T cell receptor beta chains came from one sample sequenced in a study of early T cells in non-severe SARS-CoV-2 infection. TCRdb re-called the 5' RACE reads with MiXCR, one entry per CDR3 protein. Among about 44,000 distinct CDR3 sequences, roughly 23% were seen once, and the ten largest hold around 4.6%. Sequenced material: whole blood, taken at baseline. Receptor source: an adult who was a healthcare worker with PCR-confirmed SARS-CoV-2 infection or an uninfected control (not recorded which).

This clonotype was found a few times. The V gene is TRBV13, the J gene TRBJ2-3; D possibly corresponds to TRBD1 (6 bases). This CDR3 contains 17 residues. V lost 4 bases and J lost 0, with 17 bases in between. CDR1 PRHDT and CDR2 FYEKMQ come from the germline V gene (reference sequence). This CDR3 is CASSWTDPSSSTDTQYF. The CDR3 DNA reads as TGTGCCAGCAGCTGGACAGACCCGTCCTCTAGCACAGATACGCAGTATTTT.

The V and J genes are TRBV7-2 and TRBJ2-5; no definite D call. This CDR3 contains 13 residues. The germline V gene encodes CDR1 SGHTA and CDR2 FQGNSA. V was cut by 1 base and J by 4 bases, with 7 bases left in between. The CDR3 sequence: CASSLGVRETQYF. The CDR3 bases are TGTGCCAGCAGCTTAGGGGTACGAGAGACCCAGTACTTC.

This clonotype turned up a few times. This chain uses TRBV6-1 with TRBJ2-5, with 8 bases matching TRBD2. With V trimmed by 0 bases and J by 2 bases, 5 bases remained unmatched. From germline, CDR1 is MNHNS and CDR2 SASEGT. The CDR3 contains 16 residues. CDR3 DNA: TGTGCCAGCAGTGAAGCTGGTACTAGCGGACAAGAGACCCAGTACTTC. Translating gives CASSEAGTSGQETQYF.

The V and J genes are TRBV3-1 and TRBJ1-4; 7 bases are a match to TRBD1. Germline V gene sequence: CDR1 LGHDT, CDR2 YNNKEL (reference sequence). This CDR3 region has 15 residues. Germline trimming cut 4 bases from V and 4 bases from J; bases unmatched to any gene: 6. Written as DNA, the CDR3 is TGTGCCAGCAGCCGACTGACAGGGCGTAATGAAAAACTGTTTTTT. Its translation: CASSRLTGRNEKLFF.

This clonotype showed up just a few times. This chain joins TRBV4-3 and TRBJ1-5, with D tentatively TRBD1 (5 bases). V was clipped by 0 bases and J by 6 bases, with 15 bases between them. Germline V gives CDR1 LGHNA, CDR2 YSLEER. The length of the CDR3 is 16 residues. This chain's CDR3 is CASSQDGAAQGQPQHF. DNA for the CDR3: TGCGCCAGCAGCCAAGATGGGGCAGCTCAGGGTCAGCCCCAGCATTTT.

The chain couples TRBV27 to TRBJ2-3; TRBD2 matches 9 bases. CDR1 is MNHEY and CDR2 is SMNVEV in the germline V gene (reference sequence). Trimming cost V 2 bases and J 6 bases; bases outside gene matches: 12. The CDR3 is 17 residues long. The CDR3 nucleotides are TGTGCCAGCAGTTTAACCTCGGAGCGGGGGGATGGGGATACGCAGTATTTT. As protein: CASSLTSERGDGDTQYF.

CDR3 sequence: CASRRQGAHEQYF. The CDR3 DNA reads TGTGCCAGCAGACGCCAGGGGGCCCACGAGCAGTACTTC. The rearrangement uses TRBV11-2 and TRBJ2-7, with 8 bases aligning to TRBD1. Germline CDR1 and CDR2: SGHAT and FQNNGV. This CDR3 spans 13 amino acids. V lost 6 bases and J lost 5; bases outside the gene matches: 6.

The chain joins TRBV9 to TRBJ2-7; the match to TRBD1 covers 8 bases. Germline-derived CDR1 and CDR2 are SGDLS and YYNGEE. This CDR3 spans 16 amino acids. V lost 0 bases and J lost 6; bases outside the gene matches: 11. In nucleotides, the CDR3 is TGTGCCAGCAGCGTAGGGGCAGGGGGCTTGCGGAGCGAGCAGTACTTC. The encoded protein is CASSVGAGGLRSEQYF.

The V gene is TRBV2, the J gene TRBJ2-5, with D tentatively TRBD2 (6 bases). Germline V gene sequence: CDR1 SNHLY, CDR2 FYNNEI. The CDR3 is 12 residues long. Trimming shortened V by 1 base and J by 9 bases, and 9 bases separated the two germline ends. CDR3: CASSEGPGAQYF. CDR3 in DNA: TGTGCCAGCAGTGAAGGCCCGGGGGCCCAGTACTTC.

V gene TRBV2 combines with J gene TRBJ2-3, with 8 bases matching TRBD1. With 0 bases clipped from V and 0 bases from J, the junction kept 2 bases outside the gene matches. Germline CDR1 reads SNHLY; CDR2 reads FYNNEI. The CDR3 totals 16 residues. The CDR3 coding sequence is TGTGCCAGCAGTGAAGCATGGGACAGGAGCACAGATACGCAGTATTTT. Translated: CASSEAWDRSTDTQYF.

The V and J genes are TRBV10-2 and TRBJ1-6; no clear D gene. The CDR3 spans 13 residues. Looked up from germline, CDR1 is WSHSY and CDR2 is SAAADI. Between the trimmed V and J ends, which lost 0 bases and 13 bases, there was a span of 10 bases. CDR3 sequence: CASSESPGPPLHF. CDR3 DNA sequence: TGCGCCAGCAGTGAGTCCCCCGGACCCCCCCTCCACTTT.

This clonotype has more than one count but fewer than ten. The genes are TRBV13 and TRBJ2-6; D perhaps matches TRBD1 (6 bases). The V gene lost 5 bases and the J gene lost 3 bases, with 23 bases spanning the gap. The CDR3 totals 19 residues. CDR1 and CDR2 (germline): PRHDT, FYEKMQ (reference sequence). The CDR3 nucleotides read TGTGCCAGCAGCCCTTTCTTAATTACTCAGGGGCGTGGGGCCAACGTCCTGACTTTC. Translation: CASSPFLITQGRGANVLTF. The full variable domain, rest sourced from reference TRBV13 and TRBJ2-6, is AAGVIQSPRHLIKEKRETATLKCYPIPRHDTVYWYQQGPGQDPQFLISFYEKMQSDKGSIPDRFSAQQFSDYHSELNMSSLELGDSALYFCASSPFLITQGRGANVLTFGAGSRLTVL.

This clonotype was detected many times. The chain uses TRBV27 and TRBJ2-3; TRBD1 agrees at 9 bases. Germline loops: CDR1 MNHEY, CDR2 SMNVEV (reference sequence). Trimming at V came to 5 bases and at J to 6 bases, leaving 12 bases not matched to a gene. The CDR3 is 16 residues long. The CDR3 loop is CASSITPGTGRDTQYF. The DNA for the CDR3 is TGTGCCAGCAGTATAACCCCAGGGACAGGGAGGGATACGCAGTATTTT.

The chain couples TRBV27 to TRBJ2-5; the D gene is possibly TRBD1 (6 bases). Germline lookup yields CDR1 MNHEY and CDR2 SMNVEV (reference sequence). The V gene lost 4 bases and the J gene lost 1 base, with 19 bases spanning the gap. This CDR3 has 17 amino acids. CDR3 nucleotide sequence: TGTGCCAGCAGTTCCTCCCGGGACACCTCTACCCAAGAGACCCAGTACTTC. Residues: CASSSSRDTSTQETQYF.

The V gene is TRBV10-3, the J gene TRBJ2-7; D may be TRBD1 (6 bases). CDR3 length: 16 amino acids. Trimming pared 2 bases from V and 0 bases from J, leaving 14 bases between. Looked up from germline, CDR1 is ENHRY and CDR2 is SYGVKD. The CDR3: CAISEEGQRPSYEQYF. For the CDR3, the DNA is TGTGCCATCAGTGAGGAGGGACAACGGCCCTCCTACGAGCAGTACTTC.

This clonotype was seen just once. The CDR3 reads CASSQDSWTGNYGYTF. The CDR3 nucleotides read TGTGCCAGCAGCCAAGATTCTTGGACAGGGAACTATGGCTACACCTTC. V and J are TRBV3-1 and TRBJ1-2, with 8 bases fitting TRBD1. Unmatched junction bases numbered 5, after V lost 0 bases and J lost 2 bases. The CDR3 has 16 residues. Germline loops: CDR1 LGHDT, CDR2 YNNKEL (reference sequence).

The CDR3 sequence: CASSLELGETQYF. CDR3 nucleotide sequence: TGTGCCAGCAGCTTAGAGCTGGGAGAGACCCAGTACTTC. The chain recombines TRBV7-6 with TRBJ2-5; D remains ambiguous. Trimming pared 1 base from V and 4 bases from J, leaving 7 bases between. The CDR3 is 13 amino acids. CDR1 and CDR2 from the germline V gene are SGHVS and FNYEAQ.

This clonotype came up a few times. The rearrangement links TRBV12-5 to TRBJ2-7; 7 nucleotides match TRBD1. V was pared by 3 bases and J by 4 bases, with 9 bases of the junction left unmatched. The CDR3 is made up of 15 amino acids. Germline-derived CDR1 and CDR2 are LGHNT and FRNRAP. CDR3 loop: CASGFVRDRSYEQYF. CDR3 DNA sequence: TGTGCTAGTGGTTTCGTCCGGGACAGAAGTTACGAGCAGTACTTC.

This clonotype showed up just a few times. The rearrangement links TRBV4-2 to TRBJ2-2, with TRBD1 matching 9 bases. V lost 2 bases, J lost 5 bases, and 6 bases stayed unmatched. There are 16 residues in the CDR3. Germline V gives CDR1 LGHNA, CDR2 YNFKEQ. The CDR3: CASSQSRGQGTGELFF. DNA of the CDR3: TGTGCCAGCAGCCAAAGTAGGGGACAGGGAACCGGGGAGCTGTTTTTT.

This clonotype was picked up a small number of times. The chain joins TRBV12-3 or TRBV12-4 to TRBJ2-3; possibly TRBD2 for D (6 bases). The CDR3 consists of 14 residues. Trimming left V 7 bases short and J 4 bases short, with 15 bases between. CDR3 nucleotide sequence: TGTGCCAGCAAAGACGGGGGTCTCGCAGATACGCAGTATTTT. This translates into CASKDGGLADTQYF.

This clonotype was observed a few times. The J gene is TRBJ1-5, the V gene TRBV12-3 or TRBV12-4; 8 positions agree with TRBD1. The CDR3 runs 15 residues. Unmatched junction bases numbered 4, after V lost 6 bases and J lost 0 bases. CDR3 sequence: CASRRGQASNQPQHF. Written as DNA, the CDR3 is TGTGCCAGCAGGAGGGGACAGGCTAGCAATCAGCCCCAGCATTTT.

This chain links TRBV11-2 with TRBJ2-4; TRBD1 might be the D (6 bases). Between the trimmed V and J ends, which lost 2 bases and 8 bases, there was a span of 13 bases. The CDR3 is made up of 14 amino acids. CDR1 and CDR2 from the germline V gene are SGHAT and FQNNGV. The CDR3 DNA follows: TGTGCCAGCAGCTTAAACAGGGTTCGGGACATTCAGTACTTC. It yields the protein CASSLNRVRDIQYF.

The chain has TRBV20-1 and TRBJ2-5; D unclear. This CDR3 comprises 12 residues. CDR1 is DFQATT and CDR2 is SNEGSKA in the germline V gene (reference sequence). Trimming pared 2 bases from V and 1 base from J, leaving 5 bases between. CDR3 sequence (DNA): TGCAGTGCTAGACGAAGCCAAGAGACCCAGTACTTC. This encodes CSARRSQETQYF.

The chain couples TRBV29-1 to TRBJ2-4; 7 nucleotides agree with TRBD1. V was pared by 5 bases and J by 3 bases, with 4 bases of the junction left unmatched. CDR1 SQVTM and CDR2 ANQGSEA come from the germline V gene. The CDR3 runs 13 residues. Here the CDR3 DNA reads TGCAGCGTTCTCCGGGACAGCAAAAACATTCAGTACTTC. Protein: CSVLRDSKNIQYF.

This chain joins TRBV2 and TRBJ2-7, with D unclear. Germline V gene sequence: CDR1 SNHLY, CDR2 FYNNEI. The CDR3 has 11 amino acids. The germline V and J ends were trimmed by 8 bases and 1 base, with 6 bases remaining between them. The CDR3 coding sequence is TGTGCCAGCGTAAGGTCCTACGAGCAGTACTTC. This translates into CASVRSYEQYF.

This chain links TRBV5-1 with TRBJ2-4, with a possible D match to TRBD2 (6 bases). Trimming left V 3 bases short and J 0 bases short, with 13 bases between. Germline CDR1 and CDR2: SGHRS and YFSETQ. The CDR3 loop spans 16 amino acids. CDR3 DNA sequence: TGCGCCAGCAGCTCCGGGACTGAGATAGCCAAAAACATTCAGTACTTC. Amino acids: CASSSGTEIAKNIQYF.

This clonotype was counted between two and nine times. This sequence joins TRBV7-9 and TRBJ1-1; unclear D gene. CDR3 length: 16 amino acids. V was trimmed by 5 bases and J by 1 base, leaving 17 bases between them. CDR1 is SEHNR and CDR2 is FQNEAQ in the germline V gene (reference sequence). This CDR3 is CASSHPGSSSNTEAFF. The CDR3 nucleotides are TGTGCCAGCAGCCATCCGGGCAGCTCCTCGAACACTGAAGCTTTCTTT. Filled out from reference TRBV7-9 and TRBJ1-1, the complete variable domain reads DTGVSQNPRHKITKRGQNVTFRCDPISEHNRLYWYRQTLGQGPEFLTYFQNEAQLEKSRLLSDRFSAERPKGSFSTLEIQRTEQGDSAMYLCASSHPGSSSNTEAFFGQGTRLTVV.

V gene TRBV5-8 combines with J gene TRBJ2-1, with 7 bases identical to TRBD2. Germline loops: CDR1 SGHTS, CDR2 YDEGEE. The CDR3 loop spans 16 amino acids. J was trimmed by 7 bases and V by 5 bases; bases with no gene match: 15. The CDR3 reads CASSPGLEFGPNEQFF. In nucleotides, the CDR3 is TGTGCCAGCAGTCCTGGACTAGAGTTTGGGCCAAATGAGCAGTTCTTC.

This clonotype showed up just a few times. V is TRBV2 and J is TRBJ1-1; D perhaps matches TRBD1 (5 bases). CDR1 and CDR2 (germline): SNHLY, FYNNEI. V dropped 6 bases and J dropped 9 bases, with 17 bases sitting between them. There are 13 residues in the CDR3. The CDR3, as DNA: TGTGCCAGCAGCCCGGAGCAGGGTAGTAAAGCTTTCTTT. Amino acids: CASSPEQGSKAFF.

CDR3 residues: CASSLVETGYGYTF. The CDR3 coding sequence is TGTGCCAGCAGTTTGGTCGAGACAGGGTATGGCTACACCTTC. The chain has TRBV7-8 and TRBJ1-2; 7 nucleotides agree with TRBD1. In germline, CDR1 is SGHVS, CDR2 FQNEAQ. The CDR3 length is 14 residues. V lost 6 bases to trimming and J lost 5 bases; unmatched junction nucleotides: 9.